The next 17 T cell receptor beta chains were all read from a single sample in a study of blood T cells in healthy people across ages. Then a second PCR, running roughly 7 to 12 cycles, was carried out with a sample-barcoded 5' primer and a J-beta primer mix. TCRdb recomputed calls from the 5' RACE reads with MiXCR, one row per CDR3 protein. The table records about 690,000 distinct CDR3 sequences, around 38% of them present only once. Sequences were obtained from blood. Receptors were obtained from a man of 80 years or more in good health.

This clonotype was recorded a few times. This chain links TRBV5-1 with TRBJ2-5; TRBD1 aligns across 8 bases. CDR1 and CDR2 from the germline V gene are SGHRS and YFSETQ. The CDR3 covers 15 residues. Trimming cost V 6 bases and J 9 bases; bases outside gene matches: 16. The CDR3 loop reads CASTMEGQGASSQYF. The DNA of the CDR3 is TGCGCCAGCACCATGGAGGGGCAGGGGGCATCGTCCCAGTACTTC.

The chain uses TRBV29-1 and TRBJ2-5; TRBD2 aligns across 10 bases. The better agreement between TRBJ2-7 and the DNA end casts doubt on the J call. Looked up from germline, CDR1 is SQVTM and CDR2 is ANQGSEA. The CDR3 has 13 amino acids. The CDR3 DNA is TGCAGCGTTTCACTAGCGGGGAACTACGAGCAGTACTTC. Encoded protein: CSVSLAGNYEQYF.

The chain links TRBV20-1 to TRBJ1-5; 7 bases match TRBD1. Germline V gene sequence: CDR1 DFQATT, CDR2 SNEGSKA (reference sequence). Trimming at V came to 7 bases and at J to 4 bases, leaving 10 bases not matched to a gene. This CDR3 has 14 amino acids. Written as DNA, the CDR3 is TGCAGTGGTTCCCCAGGGGGTGGAAATCAGCCCCAGCATTTT. Its protein product is CSGSPGGGNQPQHF.

This clonotype was observed a few times. The V gene is TRBV5-1, the J gene TRBJ2-3, with 7 bases aligning to TRBD2. The V and J ends lost 4 bases and 0 bases, in that order; junction bases with no gene match: 8. CDR1 and CDR2 (germline): SGHRS, YFSETQ. This CDR3 has 16 amino acids. The DNA of the CDR3 is TGCGCCAGCAGCGTAACGCTAGCGGCTAGCACAGATACGCAGTATTTT. This gives the protein CASSVTLAASTDTQYF.

At least ten counts were recorded for this clonotype. The chain couples TRBV5-1 to TRBJ2-5; 9 bases fit TRBD1. The ends lost 5 bases at V and 1 base at J; junction bases unmatched: 3. Per germline, CDR1 SGHRS and CDR2 YFSETQ. This CDR3 contains 14 residues. Here the CDR3 DNA reads TGCGCCAGCAGTGAACAGGGGGCCCAAGAGACCCAGTACTTC. It is translated as CASSEQGAQETQYF.

Many counts were recorded for this clonotype. The chain uses TRBV29-1 and TRBJ2-1, with 10 bases aligning to TRBD2. CDR1 and CDR2 (germline): SQVTM, ANQGSEA. CDR3 length: 13 residues. The V gene end was trimmed by 6 bases and the J gene end by 9 bases; junction bases not matched to a gene: 8. CDR3 loop: CSVKAGGVAEQFF. The DNA of the CDR3 is TGCAGCGTCAAAGCGGGAGGGGTAGCTGAGCAGTTCTTC.

There are a few counts of this clonotype. The chain employs TRBV28 and TRBJ2-6; TRBD1 is a possible D gene (6 bases). V shed 5 bases and J shed 2 bases, with 13 bases lying between them. The germline V gene encodes CDR1 MDHEN and CDR2 SYDVKM. This CDR3 comprises 16 residues. CDR3 sequence reads: CASSTTRGPGANVLTF. CDR3 in DNA: TGTGCCAGCAGTACAACCAGGGGCCCTGGGGCCAACGTCCTGACTTTC.

The gene calls are TRBV6-6 and TRBJ2-6; a weak D match, TRBD2 (5 bases). This CDR3 has 15 amino acids. The V and J ends lost 3 bases and 4 bases respectively, with 10 bases between them. Germline loops: CDR1 MNHNY, CDR2 SVGAGI (reference sequence). Here the CDR3 reads CASSYRETGANVLTF. The CDR3, as DNA: TGTGCCAGCAGTTATAGGGAGACGGGGGCCAACGTCCTGACTTTC.

V is TRBV6-6 and J is TRBJ2-5; D might be TRBD1 (6 bases). V lost 8 bases, J lost 4 bases, and 14 bases lay in between. In germline, CDR1 is MNHNY, CDR2 SVGAGI (reference sequence). The CDR3 is made up of 13 amino acids. DNA of the CDR3: TGTGCCAGCCAGGGGCAGATAGGAGAGACCCAGTACTTC. It encodes CASQGQIGETQYF.

The DNA of the CDR3 is TGCGCCAGCAGCCAAGAGAAGCGGACTAGCGGCGCTTCTTTTTCTAATACGCAGTATTTT. It encodes CASSQEKRTSGASFSNTQYF. The rearrangement joins TRBV4-3 to TRBJ2-3, with 10 bases aligning to TRBD2. Germline-derived CDR1 and CDR2 are LGHNA and YSLEER. The CDR3 runs 20 residues. With V trimmed by 0 bases and J by 7 bases, 19 bases remained unmatched.

DNA for the CDR3: TGTGCCAGCAGCCCCGAGGGTGGAGGGAATAATTCACCCCTCCACTTT. Its translation: CASSPEGGGNNSPLHF. The J gene is TRBJ1-6, the V gene TRBV4-2; no clear D. The V end lost 4 bases, the J end lost 5 bases, and 15 bases lay between the germline ends. The V gene's germline CDR1 is LGHNA and CDR2 YNFKEQ. This CDR3 is 16 amino acids long.

V usage is TRBV12-3 or TRBV12-4 and J usage is TRBJ2-1; 11 bases fit TRBD2. Trimming removed 2 bases from V and 9 bases from J; junction bases left unmatched: 3. The CDR3 is made up of 14 amino acids. This chain's CDR3 is CASSLTSGSGEQFF. The CDR3 DNA reads TGTGCCAGCAGTTTAACTAGCGGGAGTGGTGAGCAGTTCTTC.

As to this clonotype: This sequence may be a read error, since a much larger clone differs from it by one base. CDR3 loop: CASRGTEGLKQFF. In DNA, the CDR3 is TGTGCCAGCAGAGGGACAGAGGGGTTGAAGCAGTTCTTC. The rearrangement uses TRBV10-3 and TRBJ2-1; 7 bases align to TRBD1. Germline CDR1 reads ENHRY; CDR2 reads SYGVKD. The CDR3 is made up of 13 amino acids. Trimming at V came to 10 bases and at J to 11 bases, leaving 14 bases not matched to a gene.

This sequence joins TRBV6-1 and TRBJ2-4; maybe TRBD2 (6 bases). Deletions cut 3 bases from V and 2 bases from J, with 8 bases between. Germline V gene lookup returns CDR1 MNHNS and CDR2 SASEGT. CDR3 length: 14 amino acids. DNA of the CDR3: TGTGCCAGCAGTGATGGGGGGACCAAAAACATTCAGTACTTC. This codes for CASSDGGTKNIQYF.

V is TRBV7-6 and J is TRBJ2-3; 7 bases fit TRBD2. The CDR3 is 16 amino acids. Germline V gene data show CDR1 as SGHVS and CDR2 as FNYEAQ. The ends lost 6 bases at V and 5 bases at J; junction bases unmatched: 14. CDR3 protein: CASSQGRAGSGDTQYF. The DNA of the CDR3 is TGTGCCAGCAGTCAGGGACGAGCGGGGTCCGGAGATACGCAGTATTTT.

The genes are TRBV11-2 and TRBJ2-5; perhaps TRBD1 as D (5 bases). Deletions cut 1 base from V and 5 bases from J, with 20 bases between. CDR1 is SGHAT and CDR2 is FQNNGV in the germline V gene. The CDR3 sequence is 17 residues long. The CDR3 loop reads CASSLASSGRVRETQYF. CDR3 DNA: TGTGCCAGCAGCTTAGCGTCGTCGGGCAGGGTGAGGGAGACCCAGTACTTC.

This sequence joins TRBV6-5 and TRBJ2-5; either TRBD1 or TRBD2 may fit D (5 bases each). Gene TRBJ2-7 matches the end of the DNA better, so the J call may be wrong. The CDR3 spans 12 residues. Germline CDR1 MNHEY, CDR2 SVGAGI. In DNA, the CDR3 is TGTGCCAGCAGCCGCAGGGAGAGCGAGCAGTACTTC. Translation: CASSRRESEQYF.